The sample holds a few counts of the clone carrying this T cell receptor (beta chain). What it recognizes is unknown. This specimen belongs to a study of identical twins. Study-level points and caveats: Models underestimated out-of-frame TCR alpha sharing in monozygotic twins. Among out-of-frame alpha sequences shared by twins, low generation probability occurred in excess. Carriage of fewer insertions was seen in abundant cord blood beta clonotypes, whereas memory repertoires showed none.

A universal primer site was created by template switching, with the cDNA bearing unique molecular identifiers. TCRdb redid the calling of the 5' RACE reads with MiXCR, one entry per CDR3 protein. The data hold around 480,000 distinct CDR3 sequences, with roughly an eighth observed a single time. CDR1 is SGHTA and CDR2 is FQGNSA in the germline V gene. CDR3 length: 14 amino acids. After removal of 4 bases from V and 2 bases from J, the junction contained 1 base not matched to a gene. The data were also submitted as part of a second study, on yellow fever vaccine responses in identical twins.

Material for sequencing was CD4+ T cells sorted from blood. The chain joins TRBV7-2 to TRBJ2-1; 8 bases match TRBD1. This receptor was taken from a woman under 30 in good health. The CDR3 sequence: CASSSDRAYNEQFF. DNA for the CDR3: TGTGCCAGCAGCTCGGACAGGGCCTACAATGAGCAGTTCTTC.